The clone carrying this TCR beta chain was seen many times. Its antigen remains unidentified. The sample originates from a study of response to subunit inactivated influenza vaccine. Study-wide findings and caveats: It was the authors' suggestion that each seasonal influenza vaccination recruits few new T cells.

TCRdb redid the calling of the RT-PCR reads with MiXCR, one entry per CDR3 protein. The data hold about 500,000 distinct CDR3 sequences, with approximately 7.7% observed a single time. The CDR3 length is 16 residues. Germline V gene sequence: CDR1 MGHRA, CDR2 YSYEKL. With V trimmed by 3 bases and J by 5 bases, 10 bases remained unmatched. The TCR originated in a man aged 45-69 years who received an inactivated influenza vaccine. The chain carries TRBV4-1 and TRBJ1-2, with 9 bases aligning to TRBD1. Source: PBMCs from blood, taken around 25 months after vaccination. The CDR3 DNA follows: TGCGCCAGCAGCCAGACCGTTACAGGGGGCGGGTATGGCTACACCTTC. Translation: CASSQTVTGGGYGYTF.